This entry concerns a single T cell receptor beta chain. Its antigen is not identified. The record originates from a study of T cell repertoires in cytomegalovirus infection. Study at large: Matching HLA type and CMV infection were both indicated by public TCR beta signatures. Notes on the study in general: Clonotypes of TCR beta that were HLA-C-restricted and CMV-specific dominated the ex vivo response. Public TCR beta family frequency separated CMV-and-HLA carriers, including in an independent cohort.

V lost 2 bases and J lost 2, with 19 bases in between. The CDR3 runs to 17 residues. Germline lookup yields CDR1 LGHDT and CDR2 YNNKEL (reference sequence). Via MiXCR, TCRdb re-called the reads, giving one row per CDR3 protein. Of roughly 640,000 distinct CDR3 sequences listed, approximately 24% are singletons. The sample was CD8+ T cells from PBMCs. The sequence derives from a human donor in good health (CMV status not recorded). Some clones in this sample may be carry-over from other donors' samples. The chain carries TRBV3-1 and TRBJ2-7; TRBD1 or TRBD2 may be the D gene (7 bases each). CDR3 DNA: TGTGCCAGCAGCCAATCGTGGGAGGGACAGAGAGCCTACGAGCAGTACTTC. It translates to CASSQSWEGQRAYEQYF.